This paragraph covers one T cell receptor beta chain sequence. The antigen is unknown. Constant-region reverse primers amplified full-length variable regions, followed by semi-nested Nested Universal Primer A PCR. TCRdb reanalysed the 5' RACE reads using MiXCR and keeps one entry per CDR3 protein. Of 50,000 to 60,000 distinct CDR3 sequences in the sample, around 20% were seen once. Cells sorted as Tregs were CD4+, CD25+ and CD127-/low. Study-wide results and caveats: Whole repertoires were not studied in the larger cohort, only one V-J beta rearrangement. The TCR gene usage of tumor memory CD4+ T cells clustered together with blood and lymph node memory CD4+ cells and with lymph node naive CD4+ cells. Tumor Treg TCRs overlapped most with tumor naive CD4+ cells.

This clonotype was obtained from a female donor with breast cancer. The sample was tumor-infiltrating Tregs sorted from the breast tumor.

CDR3 loop: CASSSAKAQSRELFF. CDR3 nucleotides: TGTGCCAGCAGTTCGGCGAAAGCCCAAAGCCGGGAGCTGTTTTTT. The chain couples TRBV12-3 or TRBV12-4 to TRBJ2-2; no firm D call. The V gene lost 4 bases and the J gene lost 9 bases, with 18 bases spanning the gap. CDR3 length equals 15 residues.